The next 25 T cell receptor beta chains were all read from a single sample in a study of response to subunit inactivated influenza vaccine. TCRdb processed the RT-PCR reads anew with MiXCR; each CDR3 protein has one entry. The table includes about 520,000 distinct CDR3 sequences, roughly 25% detected once. The sample was CD4+ T cells sorted from PBMCs, taken approximately 5 days after vaccination. These receptors came from a man aged 50 to 60 who received an inactivated influenza vaccine.

This clonotype was seen many times. The rearrangement uses TRBV12-3 or TRBV12-4 and TRBJ1-6; D is unclear. The CDR3 totals 13 residues. V was trimmed by 1 base and J by 3 bases, leaving 1 base between them. The CDR3 here is CASSLGYNSPLHF. DNA for the CDR3: TGTGCCAGCAGTTTAGGCTATAATTCACCCCTCCACTTT.

This rearrangement joins TRBV10-3 to TRBJ1-1; D is possibly TRBD1 (6 bases). Germline V gene lookup returns CDR1 ENHRY and CDR2 SYGVKD. The CDR3 has 15 residues. Trimming took off 4 bases at V and 4 bases at J, with 16 bases between the two ends. The chain's CDR3 is CAISVGREGGTEAFF. CDR3 nucleotides: TGTGCCATCAGTGTGGGCCGGGAAGGGGGCACTGAAGCTTTCTTT.

In DNA, the CDR3 is TGTGCCAGCAGCCTCACCGCGACCCATGGGGGCTATGGCTACACCTTC. It codes for CASSLTATHGGYGYTF. The chain is built from TRBV7-2 and TRBJ1-2, with D possibly being TRBD1 (5 bases). The CDR3 extends over 16 amino acids. The ends were cut back, 5 bases at V and 4 bases at J, with 20 bases in the middle. Germline loops: CDR1 SGHTA, CDR2 FQGNSA.

J is TRBJ2-7 and V is TRBV11-2; 8 nucleotides agree with TRBD1. V lost 5 bases, J lost 6 bases, and 9 bases stayed unmatched. The CDR3 extends over 14 amino acids. Germline V gene sequence: CDR1 SGHAT, CDR2 FQNNGV. Written as DNA, the CDR3 is TGTGCCAGCAGCCCCGGGACAGGCCAAGGCGAGCAGTACTTC. The encoded protein is CASSPGTGQGEQYF.

The rearrangement links TRBV5-1 to TRBJ2-3; 12 nucleotides agree with TRBD1. V lost 4 bases, J lost 2 bases, and 5 bases stayed unmatched. This CDR3 region has 16 residues. The germline gives CDR1 SGHRS, CDR2 YFSETQ. CDR3 in amino acids: CASSTGTGGNTDTQYF. The CDR3 region has the DNA TGCGCCAGCAGCACGGGGACAGGGGGCAACACAGATACGCAGTATTTT.

This clonotype was found a few times. The chain joins TRBV7-2 to TRBJ1-4, with D perhaps TRBD1 (6 bases). The length of the CDR3 is 14 residues. V was clipped by 1 base and J by 7 bases, with 10 bases between them. Germline CDR1 and CDR2: SGHTA and FQGNSA. The CDR3: CASSLEQGGEKLFF. The CDR3 DNA follows: TGTGCCAGCAGCTTAGAACAGGGAGGTGAAAAACTGTTTTTT.

This clonotype was found a few times. This chain connects TRBV11-2 to TRBJ2-5; 8 bases match TRBD1. Germline V gene data show CDR1 as SGHAT and CDR2 as FQNNGV. V gave up 4 bases and J gave up 3 bases; unmatched junction bases: 7. The CDR3 covers 15 residues. CDR3 sequence: CASSSQGAPKETQYF. CDR3 coding DNA: TGTGCCAGCAGCTCTCAGGGGGCTCCTAAAGAGACCCAGTACTTC.

The V and J genes are TRBV10-3 and TRBJ2-1, with a possible D match to TRBD2 (6 bases). This CDR3 region has 14 residues. V lost 5 bases and J 5 bases, leaving 13 bases between the germline ends. The V gene's germline CDR1 is ENHRY and CDR2 SYGVKD. This CDR3 reads CAISPAGTHNEQFF. In DNA, the CDR3 is TGTGCCATCAGTCCGGCGGGGACCCACAATGAGCAGTTCTTC.

This clonotype was recorded at least ten times. Here the CDR3 DNA reads TGTGCCAGCAGCTCAAGGGGCCAAGAGACCCAGTACTTC. Residues: CASSSRGQETQYF. The V gene is TRBV7-2, the J gene TRBJ2-5, with D perhaps matching TRBD1 (5 bases). Germline V gene lookup returns CDR1 SGHTA and CDR2 FQGNSA. Deletions cut 4 bases from V and 1 base from J, with 7 bases between. The CDR3 runs to 13 residues.

This clonotype was counted a single time. This chain uses TRBV7-9 with TRBJ1-2; D not certain. The germline V and J ends were trimmed by 5 bases and 4 bases, with 14 bases remaining between them. The CDR3 covers 14 residues. Germline assignment: CDR1 SEHNR and CDR2 FQNEAQ (reference sequence). CDR3 nucleotides: TGTGCCAGCAGCACACTACCGGGTCTCTATGGCTACACCTTC. As protein: CASSTLPGLYGYTF.

This sequence joins TRBV5-1 and TRBJ2-5, with a weak D call TRBD1 (6 bases). CDR3 length: 16 amino acids. Looked up from germline, CDR1 is SGHRS and CDR2 is YFSETQ. With 0 bases removed from V and 5 bases from J, the gap between germline ends came to 17 bases. DNA for the CDR3: TGCGCCAGCAGCTTGGCCTTAAATCAGGGGCGGGAGACCCAGTACTTC. The encoded protein is CASSLALNQGRETQYF.

This clonotype was observed a handful of times. The chain employs TRBV4-2 and TRBJ1-1, with D unresolved. CDR1 and CDR2 (germline): LGHNA, YNFKEQ. Trimming removed 3 bases at V and 3 bases at J, with 17 bases between. The CDR3 totals 16 residues. The CDR3 sequence: CASSQFSGVVDTEAFF. Written as DNA, the CDR3 is TGTGCCAGCAGCCAGTTTTCAGGTGTGGTTGACACTGAAGCTTTCTTT.

A note on this clonotype: The junction departs from germline at one end; a sequencing error may be responsible. The rearrangement joins TRBV2 to TRBJ2-1, with D perhaps being TRBD1 or TRBD2 (6 bases each). CDR1 is SNHLY and CDR2 is FYNNEI in the germline V gene. The CDR3 is made up of 18 amino acids. Here the CDR3 DNA reads TGTGCCCGCAGTGGGGGGTGGCAGGGGTTTTGGGTAGACAATGAGCAGTTCTTC. It specifies CARSGGWQGFWVDNEQFF.

The table lists this clonotype with a few counts. The V call is TRBV11-2, the J call TRBJ2-3; 10 nucleotides agree with TRBD2. The CDR3 runs to 16 residues. Germline V CDR1 and CDR2: SGHAT, FQNNGV. The trim removed 5 bases at V and 4 bases at J, leaving 9 bases unmatched. CDR3 loop: CASSPTASGGADTQYF. CDR3 in DNA: TGTGCCAGCAGCCCTACCGCTAGCGGGGGAGCAGATACGCAGTATTTT. The full variable domain, completed using reference TRBV11-2 and TRBJ2-3, is EAGVAQSPRYKIIEKRQSVAFWCNPISGHATLYWYQQILGQGPKLLIQFQNNGVVDDSQLPKDRFSAERLKGVDSTLKIQPAKLEDSAVYLCASSPTASGGADTQYFGPGTRLTVL.

This clonotype has just a few counts. The chain recombines TRBV24-1 with TRBJ2-5, with TRBD1 identical over 7 bases. Germline V gene data show CDR1 as KGHDR and CDR2 as SFDVKD. The CDR3 sequence is 14 residues long. After removal of 5 bases from V and 1 base from J, the junction contained 3 bases not matched to a gene. CDR3 sequence (DNA): TGTGCCACCAGTGCCGAGGGGGCCCAAGAGACCCAGTACTTC. Encoded protein: CATSAEGAQETQYF.

In this sample, this clonotype turned up a few times. The J gene is TRBJ1-6, the V gene TRBV6-1; 10 positions agree with TRBD1. The CDR3 spans 13 residues. Trimming removed 5 bases from V and 11 bases from J; junction bases left unmatched: 3. The germline CDR1 and CDR2 sequences are MNHNS and SASEGT. CDR3 sequence: CASSPDRGTPLHF. For the CDR3, the DNA is TGTGCCAGCAGTCCGGACAGGGGGACACCCCTCCACTTT.

This clonotype was detected only a few times. One end of the junction varies from germline; a read error may be responsible. The J gene is TRBJ2-1, the V gene TRBV5-1; possibly TRBD2 for D (6 bases). Germline assignment: CDR1 SGHRS and CDR2 YFSETQ. The CDR3 totals 15 residues. The CDR3 here is CASSPMWGGEHEQFF. CDR3 in DNA: TGCGCCAGCAGCCCAATGTGGGGAGGTGAGCATGAGCAGTTTTTC. Based on the CDR3 plus reference TRBV5-1 and TRBJ2-1, the full variable domain is KAGVTQTPRYLIKTRGQQVTLSCSPISGHRSVSWYQQTPGQGLQFLFEYFSETQRNKGNFPGRFSGRQFSNSRSEMNVSTLELGDSALYLCASSPMWGGEHEQFFGPGTRLTVL.

This clonotype was picked up a small number of times. The chain has TRBV5-6 and TRBJ2-2; 10 positions agree with TRBD2. The CDR3 loop spans 16 amino acids. Trimming cost V 4 bases and J 0 bases; bases outside gene matches: 3. From germline, CDR1 is SGHDT and CDR2 YYEEEE. The CDR3: CASSATSGANTGELFF. DNA for the CDR3: TGTGCCAGCAGCGCCACTAGCGGGGCGAACACCGGGGAGCTGTTTTTT.

The rearrangement links TRBV2 to TRBJ2-1; 7 bases line up with TRBD1. The germline gives CDR1 SNHLY, CDR2 FYNNEI. Losses at the gene ends were 2 bases for V and 15 bases for J; bases not matched to a gene: 4. This CDR3 contains 11 residues. Written as DNA, the CDR3 is TGTGCCAGCAGTGAAAGGGGGCCCGCGTTCTTC. It encodes CASSERGPAFF.

The chain is built from TRBV12-3 or TRBV12-4 and TRBJ1-2; TRBD1 is a possible D gene (5 bases). The ends were cut back, 6 bases at V and 8 bases at J, with 19 bases in the middle. The CDR3 covers 14 residues. CDR3 DNA sequence: TGTGCCAGCAGGAAAGGCAGGGTCGTGGGGGGCTACACCTTC. As protein: CASRKGRVVGGYTF.

The V and J genes are TRBV10-3 and TRBJ1-2, with D unresolved. Germline V lookup: CDR1 ENHRY, CDR2 SYGVKD. The CDR3 runs to 13 residues. Between the trimmed V and J ends, which lost 0 bases and 5 bases, there was a span of 7 bases. The CDR3 DNA is TGTGCCATCAGTGAGTCTCCAGATTATGGCTACACCTTC. Translating gives CAISESPDYGYTF.

This clonotype was counted a few times. The chain employs TRBV6-1 and TRBJ2-7; D gene uncertain. V shed 5 bases and J shed 4 bases, with 18 bases lying between them. This CDR3 region has 15 residues. Germline CDR1 and CDR2: MNHNS and SASEGT. The CDR3 DNA follows: TGTGCCAGCAGTCCTGCCAGCCGATGGGCTTACGAGCAGTACTTC. Its translation is CASSPASRWAYEQYF.

The chain combines TRBV6-5 with TRBJ2-5; 12 bases fit TRBD2. The V segment lost 0 bases and the J segment 5 bases; nucleotides outside the gene matches: 7. The length of the CDR3 is 17 residues. From germline, CDR1 is MNHEY and CDR2 SVGAGI. This CDR3 reads CASSYSASGGAWETQYF. CDR3 DNA: TGTGCCAGCAGTTACTCGGCTAGCGGGGGGGCCTGGGAGACCCAGTACTTC.

The chain couples TRBV5-1 to TRBJ2-6, with D unresolved. The CDR3 consists of 15 residues. CDR1 and CDR2 from the germline V gene are SGHRS and YFSETQ. Trimming shortened V by 0 bases and J by 1 base, and 5 bases separated the two germline ends. The CDR3 sequence: CASSLADSGANVLTF. The CDR3 DNA is TGCGCCAGCAGCTTGGCAGATTCTGGGGCCAACGTCCTGACTTTC.

Ten or more counts support this clonotype. DNA for the CDR3: TGCAGCGTTGGGAGCCGGGATGAGCAGTTCTTC. It encodes CSVGSRDEQFF. V and J are TRBV29-1 and TRBJ2-1; D not resolved. Germline V gene data show CDR1 as SQVTM and CDR2 as ANQGSEA. With 4 bases removed from V and 8 bases from J, the gap between germline ends came to 9 bases. The CDR3 has 11 amino acids.